One sample yielded the 19 T cell receptor beta chains listed below, sequenced in a study of blood T cell repertoires in COVID-19. TCRdb's copy holds only in-frame clones and misses some; the assay was immunoSEQ multiplex PCR. The data contain about 240,000 clones, 75% to 90% of them seen just once; the ten biggest clones take up roughly 3.3%. Sequencing input: PBMCs or T cells enriched from blood (not recorded which). These receptor sequences come from a woman in her 40s with acute COVID-19.

This clone showed up just once. This rearrangement joins TRBV19 to TRBJ1-2; 10 nucleotides align to TRBD1. V shed 5 bases and J 4 bases; nucleotides not matched to a gene: 4. This CDR3 spans 14 amino acids. Germline CDR1 and CDR2: LNHDA and SQIVND (reference sequence). In DNA form, the CDR3 reads TGTGCCAGTAGTCCCGGGGACAGGGGCTATGGCTACACCTTC. This gives the protein CASSPGDRGYGYTF. The variable domain in full, with the rest retrieved from reference TRBV19 and TRBJ1-2, is DGGITQSPKYLFRKEGQNVTLSCEQNLNHDAMYWYRQDPGQGLRLIYYSQIVNDFQKGDIAEGYSVSREKKESFPLTVTSAQKNPTAFYLCASSPGDRGYGYTFGSGTRLTVV.

V usage is TRBV27 and J usage is TRBJ2-7; TRBD2 aligns across 12 bases. In germline, CDR1 is MNHEY, CDR2 SMNVEV (reference sequence). The V gene end was trimmed by 6 bases and the J gene end by 2 bases; junction bases not matched to a gene: 11. This CDR3 is 17 amino acids long. This CDR3 is CASRPLAGGPRAYEQYF. CDR3 coding DNA: TGTGCCAGCAGACCGCTAGCGGGAGGGCCCCGGGCCTACGAGCAGTACTTC.

J is TRBJ1-6 and V is TRBV28; 11 nucleotides align to TRBD1. The germline CDR1 and CDR2 sequences are MDHEN and SYDVKM. Trimming at V came to 4 bases and at J to 6 bases, leaving 2 bases not matched to a gene. The CDR3 extends over 15 amino acids. The CDR3 spells CASSWGTGGNSPLHF. For the CDR3, the DNA is TGTGCCAGCAGTTGGGGGACAGGGGGTAATTCACCCCTCCACTTT.

On this clone: Germline and junction disagree at one end, which may indicate a read error. The V call is TRBV11-3, the J call TRBJ2-2; 11 positions match TRBD2. This CDR3 region has 18 residues. CDR1 is SGHNT, CDR2 YENEEA, per germline. This chain's CDR3 is CASSLATSGTAGHRGAVF. For the CDR3, the DNA is TGTGCCAGCAGCTTAGCGACTAGCGGGACCGCCGGACACCGGGGAGCTGTTTTT. The variable domain in full, with the rest retrieved from reference TRBV11-3 and TRBJ2-2, is EAGVVQSPRYKIIEKKQPVAFWCNPISGHNTLYWYLQNLGQGPELLIRYENEEAVDDSQLPKDRFSAERLKGVDSTLKIQPAELGDSAVYLCASSLATSGTAGHRGAVFGEGSRLTVL.

The chain has TRBV6-5 and TRBJ2-7, with 8 bases fitting TRBD2. The CDR3 loop spans 14 amino acids. Germline CDR1 MNHEY, CDR2 SVGAGI. After removal of 11 bases from V and 2 bases from J, the junction contained 11 bases not matched to a gene. DNA for the CDR3: TGTGCCGTCAGCGGGAGAATCCATCCCTACGAGCAGTACTTC. It yields the protein CAVSGRIHPYEQYF.

Concerning this clone itself: At the DNA level, this CDR3 is encoded by other sequences in the same sample as well. V gene TRBV11-2 combines with J gene TRBJ2-5, with TRBD2 matching 10 bases. The CDR3 length is 15 residues. The V segment lost 5 bases and the J segment 1 base; nucleotides outside the gene matches: 4. Per germline, CDR1 SGHAT and CDR2 FQNNGV. This CDR3 is CASSLGTSAQETQYF. In nucleotides, the CDR3 is TGTGCCAGCAGCCTCGGGACTAGCGCCCAAGAGACCCAGTACTTC.

The rearrangement joins TRBV27 to TRBJ1-6; unclear D gene. Germline V CDR1 and CDR2: MNHEY, SMNVEV (reference sequence). This CDR3 is built from 17 residues. V gave up 3 bases and J gave up 0 bases, with 12 bases separating them. This chain's CDR3 is CASSLAQQSSYNSPLHF. For the CDR3, the DNA is TGTGCCAGCAGTTTGGCCCAACAGAGCTCCTATAATTCACCCCTCCACTTT.

This chain links TRBV7-8 with TRBJ1-5, with D uncertain. V was clipped by 1 base and J by 11 bases, with 15 bases between them. The CDR3 has 14 residues. The germline gives CDR1 SGHVS, CDR2 FQNEAQ. CDR3 region: CASSLEAAPVAQHF. CDR3 DNA sequence: TGTGCCAGCAGCTTAGAGGCGGCCCCGGTGGCCCAGCATTTT.

The chain is built from TRBV5-1 and TRBJ1-4; 8 bases are a match to TRBD1. V lost 4 bases and J lost 3; bases outside the gene matches: 8. The germline CDR1 and CDR2 sequences are SGHRS and YFSETQ. The CDR3 loop spans 16 amino acids. The CDR3 coding sequence is TGCGCCAGCAGCCCGAGACAGGGGCGATCTAATGAAAAACTGTTTTTT. As protein: CASSPRQGRSNEKLFF.

This clone was counted once. This chain joins TRBV5-4 and TRBJ2-7, with 9 nucleotides matching TRBD1. Germline V gene lookup returns CDR1 SGHNT and CDR2 YYREEE (reference sequence). The CDR3 length is 13 residues. Trimming at V came to 4 bases and at J to 5 bases, leaving 4 bases not matched to a gene. This CDR3 is CASSHRGQNEQYF. The CDR3 coding sequence is TGTGCCAGCAGCCACAGGGGGCAGAACGAGCAGTACTTC.

The chain uses TRBV4-2 and TRBJ2-7, with D tentatively TRBD2 (5 bases). Germline CDR1 is LGHNA and CDR2 is YNFKEQ. There are 15 residues in the CDR3. Trimming cost V 0 bases and J 6 bases, with 15 bases left between them. The CDR3 protein is CASSQDLGLGLEQYF. CDR3 bases: TGTGCCAGCAGCCAAGATCTTGGACTGGGCCTCGAGCAGTACTTC.

CDR3 DNA: TGTGCCAGCAGCGCCGGGACTAGCGGGAGCACAGATACGCAGTATTTT. Its protein is CASSAGTSGSTDTQYF. The rearrangement joins TRBV9 to TRBJ2-3; 12 bases match TRBD2. Germline values: CDR1 SGDLS, CDR2 YYNGEE. This CDR3 contains 16 residues. J was trimmed by 0 bases and V by 3 bases; bases with no gene match: 2.

The V call is TRBV11-2, the J call TRBJ1-4; D gene unclear. Germline CDR1 and CDR2: SGHAT and FQNNGV. The CDR3 is 14 residues long. The V end lost 5 bases, the J end lost 4 bases, and 11 bases lay between the germline ends. For the CDR3, the DNA is TGTGCCAGCAGCGCCGGAGGGAGTAATGAAAAACTGTTTTTT. Its protein is CASSAGGSNEKLFF.

The rearrangement joins TRBV18 to TRBJ2-1; TRBD2 matches at 8 bases. With V trimmed by 6 bases and J by 4 bases, 5 bases remained unmatched. The CDR3 totals 14 residues. The germline V gene has CDR1 KGHSH and CDR2 LQKENI. The CDR3 region is CASSGAGVYNEQFF. As DNA, the CDR3 is TGTGCCAGCTCCGGAGCGGGAGTGTACAATGAGCAGTTCTTC.

This clone was detected only once. This chain links TRBV9 with TRBJ2-7, with D tentatively TRBD2 (6 bases). Trimming shortened V by 3 bases and J by 7 bases, and 14 bases separated the two germline ends. Germline V gives CDR1 SGDLS, CDR2 YYNGEE. This CDR3 spans 13 amino acids. The CDR3 bases are TGTGCCAGCAGCGAGGAGGGTTTGGGGGAGCAGTACTTC. This gives the protein CASSEEGLGEQYF.

CDR3 sequence reads: CASSILGLARNNEQFF. Written as DNA, the CDR3 is TGTGCCAGTAGTATCCTGGGACTAGCGAGAAACAATGAGCAGTTCTTC. This chain links TRBV19 with TRBJ2-1; 10 bases map to TRBD2. The V segment lost 3 bases and the J segment 5 bases; nucleotides outside the gene matches: 7. This CDR3 has 16 residues. Germline CDR1 is LNHDA and CDR2 is SQIVND (reference sequence).

The chain joins TRBV7-9 to TRBJ1-2; D not certain. This CDR3 region has 16 residues. The ends were cut back, 5 bases at V and 0 bases at J, with 16 bases in the middle. Germline V gene lookup returns CDR1 SEHNR and CDR2 FQNEAQ (reference sequence). The CDR3 reads CASSAGLAGANYGYTF. In nucleotides, the CDR3 is TGTGCCAGCAGCGCCGGCCTTGCCGGAGCTAACTATGGCTACACCTTC.

The V gene is TRBV12-3 or TRBV12-4, the J gene TRBJ1-3, with a possible D match to TRBD1 (5 bases). This CDR3 comprises 13 residues. Deletions cut 6 bases from V and 6 bases from J, with 12 bases between. CDR3 DNA sequence: TGTGCCAGCAGGCCACCGGGGGTAAACACCATATATTTT. Translated: CASRPPGVNTIYF.

Concerning this clone itself: This sample also contains other DNA sequences that code for the same CDR3. The J gene is TRBJ2-7, the V gene TRBV10-3, with 7 positions matching TRBD2. CDR3 length: 13 residues. V lost 0 bases to trimming and J lost 5 bases; unmatched junction nucleotides: 1. From germline, CDR1 is ENHRY and CDR2 SYGVKD. CDR3 bases: TGTGCCATCAGTGAGTCCCGGGGGGACGAGCAGTACTTC. Protein sequence: CAISESRGDEQYF.